The TCR beta chain described here comes from a study of blood T cell repertoires in COVID-19. Original analysis: Counts of nucleated cells, estimated from reference gene primer amplification, were obtained. Profiled with immunoSEQ multiplex PCR; TCRdb holds only in-frame clones, not every one. The V and J calls and clone size were taken over from that table, and D and trimming were inferred from the DNA. The sample records 140,000 to 150,000 clones, 70% to 90% being singletons. Germline CDR1 reads SGHTA; CDR2 reads FQGNSA. There are 15 residues in the CDR3. The V end was cut by 1 base, the J end by 1 base, with 10 bases between.

The V call is TRBV7-2, the J call TRBJ1-2, with TRBD1 as a possible D gene (5 bases). Sequenced: PBMCs or T cells enriched from blood (not recorded which). This receptor was taken from a woman between 45 and 65 years old with acute COVID-19. The DNA for the CDR3 is TGTGCCAGCAGCTTAGATGGGGCGAATAACTATGGCTACACCTTC. Its translation: CASSLDGANNYGYTF.